Reported below is one T cell receptor (beta chain). TCRdb's table, derived via immunoSEQ multiplex PCR, lists solely in-frame clones and lacks some. The sample shows 20,000 to 25,000 clones, around 87% of them seen only once. These data originate in a study of chemoradiotherapy in HPV16-positive cancers. Germline V lookup: CDR1 SNHLY, CDR2 FYNNEI. Trimming removed 6 bases from V and 4 bases from J; junction bases left unmatched: 1. The CDR3 extends over 15 amino acids. This receptor was identified in a human donor with HPV-associated anogenital cancer. V gene TRBV2 combines with J gene TRBJ2-3; TRBD2 aligns across 16 bases. The starting material was blood, obtained from a patient who underwent chemoradiotherapy. The CDR3 loop reads CASRGTSGRADTQYF. CDR3 DNA: TGTGCCAGCAGAGGGACTAGCGGGAGGGCAGATACGCAGTATTTT.